Many counts were recorded for the clone carrying this T cell receptor beta chain. The junction shows a germline mismatch at one end, possibly a read error. TCRdb itself ran the 5' RACE reads through MiXCR, one entry per CDR3 protein. The repertoire holds approximately 680,000 distinct CDR3 sequences, with 7.1% as singletons. The data stem from a study of identical twins. There are 15 residues in the CDR3. These data were likewise used in another study, on yellow fever vaccine responses in identical twins.

The genes are TRBV12-3 or TRBV12-4 and TRBJ2-2; a weak D match, TRBD1 (6 bases). This receptor was obtained from a woman aged 18 to 35 in good health. What was sequenced was PBMCs. The CDR3 region is CASSLRQGNNGELFF. The CDR3 DNA reads as TGTGCCAGCAGTTTGAGGCAGGGGAACAACGGGGAGCTGTTTTTT.